A single sample gave rise to the 9 T cell receptor beta chains below, sequenced in a study of Ad26.COV2.S vaccination and SARS-CoV-2 variants. TCRdb keeps only in-frame clones here, not all; method: immunoSEQ multiplex PCR. This table holds approximately 340,000 clones, roughly 94% found once. The sequences come from peripheral blood, collected after recovery from COVID-19. The source is a human donor who had recovered from COVID-19.

The count of this clone is one. V and J are TRBV18 and TRBJ1-1; D is possibly TRBD1 (6 bases). The V end was cut by 3 bases, the J end by 2 bases, with 13 bases between. There are 15 residues in the CDR3. Germline V gene sequence: CDR1 KGHSH, CDR2 LQKENI. CDR3 in DNA: TGTGCCAGCTCACCCCGGGGGCAGATCAACACTGAAGCTTTCTTT. Translating gives CASSPRGQINTEAFF.

The J gene is TRBJ2-3, the V gene TRBV6-5; 8 bases map to TRBD1. With V trimmed by 2 bases and J by 5 bases, 3 bases remained unmatched. The germline CDR1 and CDR2 sequences are MNHEY and SVGAGI. The CDR3 covers 14 residues. The CDR3 here is CASSYQGAGDTQYF. The CDR3 DNA reads TGTGCCAGCAGTTACCAGGGGGCAGGAGATACGCAGTATTTT.

Remarks on this clone: The sample carries other DNA sequences with the same CDR3. The chain couples TRBV6-4 to TRBJ2-2, with D possibly being TRBD1 or TRBD2 (6 bases each). There are 16 residues in the CDR3. V was shortened by 2 bases and J by 5 bases, with 15 bases between the two germline ends. The V gene's germline CDR1 is MRHNA and CDR2 SNTAGT. The CDR3 DNA sequence: TGTGCCAGCAGTGACATTGGGGGGCTGGGGACCGGGGAGCTGTTTTTT. Protein product: CASSDIGGLGTGELFF.

V gene TRBV7-2 combines with J gene TRBJ2-5; no definite D call. The germline V gene has CDR1 SGHTA and CDR2 FQGNSA. V was cut by 1 base and J by 6 bases, with 9 bases left in between. The CDR3 sequence is 13 residues long. CDR3 nucleotides: TGTGCCAGCAGCTTAGAGGCCGCGCAGACCCAGTACTTC. Its translation: CASSLEAAQTQYF.

V and J are TRBV5-6 and TRBJ1-2, with 9 bases fitting TRBD1. The CDR3 has 14 amino acids. The germline CDR1 and CDR2 sequences are SGHDT and YYEEEE. V shed 3 bases, J shed 8 bases, and the junction held 8 bases outside the gene matches. CDR3 protein: CASSWGQGDLGYTF. The CDR3 nucleotides read TGTGCCAGCAGCTGGGGACAGGGCGATTTGGGCTACACCTTC.

The chain recombines TRBV7-2 with TRBJ2-7; possibly TRBD1 for D (5 bases). Between the trimmed V and J ends, which lost 0 bases and 3 bases, there was a span of 12 bases. Germline V lookup: CDR1 SGHTA, CDR2 FQGNSA. The CDR3 is 15 amino acids. In nucleotides, the CDR3 is TGTGCCAGCAGCTTAGCCAGGGAACCCTTCTACGAGCAGTACTTC. Its translation is CASSLAREPFYEQYF.

The chain links TRBV3-1 (or the pseudogene TRBV3-2) to TRBJ1-2, with 8 positions matching TRBD1. The CDR3 totals 17 residues. V shed 4 bases, J shed 1 base, and the junction held 11 bases outside the gene matches. Germline V gives CDR1 LGHDT, CDR2 YNNKEL (reference sequence). The CDR3 bases are TGTGCCAGCAGCCGACCGACAGGGGATGTTGATAACTATGGCTACACCTTC. Translation gives CASSRPTGDVDNYGYTF.

J is TRBJ1-2 and V is TRBV4-3, with D tentatively TRBD1 (6 bases). V lost 0 bases and J 8 bases, leaving 16 bases between the germline ends. Germline V gives CDR1 LGHNA, CDR2 YSLEER. This CDR3 is 15 amino acids long. The CDR3 spells CASSQESRGIGGYTF. Written as DNA, the CDR3 is TGCGCCAGCAGCCAAGAGTCCAGGGGTATTGGCGGCTACACCTTC.

The chain is built from TRBV7-2 and TRBJ2-5; the match to TRBD1 covers 7 bases. Germline V gives CDR1 SGHTA, CDR2 FQGNSA. This CDR3 contains 17 residues. V dropped 4 bases and J dropped 2; count of bases not matched to a gene: 13. CDR3 loop: CASSSGPPWDRQETQYF. The DNA for the CDR3 is TGTGCCAGCAGCTCGGGCCCGCCCTGGGACAGACAAGAGACCCAGTACTTC.